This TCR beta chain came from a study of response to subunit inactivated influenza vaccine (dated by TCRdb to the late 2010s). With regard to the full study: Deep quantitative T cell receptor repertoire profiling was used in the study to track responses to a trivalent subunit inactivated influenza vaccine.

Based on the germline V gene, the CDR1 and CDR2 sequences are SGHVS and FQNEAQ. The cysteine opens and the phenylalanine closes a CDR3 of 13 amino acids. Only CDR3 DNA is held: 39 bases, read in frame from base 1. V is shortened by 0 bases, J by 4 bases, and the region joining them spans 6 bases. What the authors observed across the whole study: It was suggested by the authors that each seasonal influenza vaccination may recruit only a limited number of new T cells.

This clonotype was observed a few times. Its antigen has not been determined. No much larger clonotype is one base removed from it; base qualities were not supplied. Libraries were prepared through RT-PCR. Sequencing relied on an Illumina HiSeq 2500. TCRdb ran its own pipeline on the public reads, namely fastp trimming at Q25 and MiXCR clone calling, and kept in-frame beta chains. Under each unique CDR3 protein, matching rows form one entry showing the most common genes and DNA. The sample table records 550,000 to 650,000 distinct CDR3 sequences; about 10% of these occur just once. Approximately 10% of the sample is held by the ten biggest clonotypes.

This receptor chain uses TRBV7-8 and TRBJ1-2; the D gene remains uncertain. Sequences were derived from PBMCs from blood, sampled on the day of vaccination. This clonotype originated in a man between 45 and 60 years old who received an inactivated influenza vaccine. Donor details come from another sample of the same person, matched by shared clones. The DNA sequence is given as TGTGCCAGCAGCTTAGCGCCTCGCTATGGCTACACCTTC. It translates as CASSLAPRYGYTF.